The T cell receptor beta chain under discussion was sequenced for a study of shared clonotypes between healthy human individuals. A CD45RA+ naive subset and a CD45RA-negative memory subset were split from CD4+ cells. On this clone: The antigen remains unidentified. Distinct nucleotide sequences in the sample also encode this CDR3.

The CDR3 covers 12 residues. Trimming left V 1 base short and J 7 bases short, with 7 bases between. The germline V gene encodes CDR1 SGHTA and CDR2 FQGNSA. Study results and limitations: Even with large depth, rarefaction showed that sorted-subset sequencing was incomplete. Limited genetic and exposure-history diversity came from having few donors. Sequencing depth was a factor that was expected to affect clonotype sharing among donors.

Profiled with immunoSEQ multiplex PCR; TCRdb holds only in-frame clones, not every one. The data contain some 2.4 million clones, approximately 94% of them singletons. This TCR came from a man between 18 and 35 years old in good health. Some clones in this sample may be carry-over from other donors' samples. The sample taken for sequencing was naive CD4+ T cells from PBMCs. Indicated subset: CD45RA+ positively selected. The chain has TRBV7-2 and TRBJ1-2; unclear D gene. The CDR3 nucleotides read TGTGCCAGCAGCTTAGATCGGGCTGGCTACACCTTC. Translation gives CASSLDRAGYTF.